This TCR beta chain came from a study of blood T cell repertoires in COVID-19. Whole-study context: Collection of acute and convalescent COVID-19 samples took place in the United States, Italy and Spain.

This CDR3 comprises 17 residues. Generated by immunoSEQ multiplex PCR, the TCRdb table keeps only in-frame clones and is missing some. The table shows more than 90,000 clones, with about 83% occurring only once. The sequence derives from a man in his 70s with acute or convalescent COVID-19. The J gene is TRBJ2-7, the V gene TRBV21-1; TRBD1, the table's D call, was not compared with the DNA. TRBV21-1 is annotated as a pseudogene. Sequenced material: peripheral blood. CDR3 residues: CASSNALDRTRNYEQYF. In DNA form, the CDR3 reads TGTGCCAGCAGCAACGCCCTTGACAGGACCCGCAACTACGAGCAGTACTTC.